Below, one TCR beta chain is given with its context. This sample is part of a study of blood T cell repertoires in COVID-19. Study-wide background: T cells, B-cell-depleted T cells, or PBMCs supplied cDNA or gDNA.

The repertoire was sequenced with immunoSEQ multiplex PCR; TCRdb's copy has only in-frame clones and lacks some. The sample contains about 340,000 clones, about 87% of which appear only once. Seattle patients were enrolled while actively infected and followed longitudinally. The source of this sequence is a woman in her forties or fifties with COVID-19, enrolled during active disease. The sample taken for sequencing was peripheral blood.

For the CDR3, the DNA is TGTGCCAGCAGCTTAGATGCGGGAGGGGCCGGGGAGCTGTTTTTT. It codes for CASSLDAGGAGELFF. The rearrangement uses TRBV11-2 and TRBJ2-2, with TRBD2 identical over 9 bases. The CDR3 has 15 amino acids. The V and J ends lost 0 bases and 6 bases, in that order; junction bases with no gene match: 2. CDR1 SGHAT and CDR2 FQNNGV come from the germline V gene.